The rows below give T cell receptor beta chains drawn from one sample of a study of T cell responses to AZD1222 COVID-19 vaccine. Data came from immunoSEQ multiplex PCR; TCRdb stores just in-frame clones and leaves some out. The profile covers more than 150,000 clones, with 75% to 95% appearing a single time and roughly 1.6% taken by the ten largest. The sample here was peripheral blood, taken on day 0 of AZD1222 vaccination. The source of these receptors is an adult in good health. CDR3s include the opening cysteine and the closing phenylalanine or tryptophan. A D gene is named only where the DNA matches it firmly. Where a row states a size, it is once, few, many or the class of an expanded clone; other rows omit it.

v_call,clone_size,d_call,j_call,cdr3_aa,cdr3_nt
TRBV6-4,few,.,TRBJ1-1,CASSDSSLTEAFF,TGTGCCAGCAGTGACTCCTCACTCACTGAAGCTTTCTTT
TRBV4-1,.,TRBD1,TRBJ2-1,CASSQDGDRGFLDEQFF,TGCGCCAGCAGCCAAGACGGGGACAGGGGTTTTTTGGATGAGCAGTTCTTC
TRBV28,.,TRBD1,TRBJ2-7,CASRTPGQTYEQYF,TGTGCCAGCAGGACTCCGGGACAGACCTACGAGCAGTACTTC
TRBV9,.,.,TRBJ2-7,CASSVAASSYEQYF,TGTGCCAGCAGCGTAGCCGCTAGTTCCTACGAGCAGTACTTC
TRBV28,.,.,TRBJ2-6,CASSFQDAGANVLTF,TGTGCCAGCAGTTTTCAGGATGCTGGGGCCAACGTCCTGACTTTC
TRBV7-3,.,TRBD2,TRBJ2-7,CASSPQGGRGTSGDTYEQYF,TGTGCCAGCAGCCCCCAAGGGGGGCGAGGGACTAGCGGGGATACCTACGAGCAGTACTTC
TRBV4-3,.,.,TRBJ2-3,CASSQEPHKTDTQYF,TGCGCCAGCAGCCAAGAACCCCATAAGACAGATACGCAGTATTTT
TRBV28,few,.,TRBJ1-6,CASSLAGSNSPLHF,TGTGCCAGCAGTCTGGCAGGTAGTAATTCACCCCTCCACTTT
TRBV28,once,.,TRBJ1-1,CASTRGGSFNTEAFF,TGTGCCAGCACCCGAGGTGGGTCTTTTAACACTGAAGCTTTCTTT
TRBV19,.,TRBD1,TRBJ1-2,CASRPQGGGYTF,TGTGCCAGTAGACCGCAGGGGGGAGGCTACACCTTC
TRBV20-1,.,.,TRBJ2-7,CSAFSRYEQYF,TGCAGTGCTTTTTCTCGATACGAGCAGTACTTC
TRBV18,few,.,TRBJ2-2,CASSRANSDTGELFF,TGTGCCAGCTCACGGGCGAATAGTGACACCGGGGAGCTGTTTTTT
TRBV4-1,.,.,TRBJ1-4,CASSQRATNEKLFF,TGCGCCAGCAGCCAAAGGGCAACTAATGAAAAACTGTTTTTT